Included here is one T cell receptor (beta chain) sequence, with context. The sample is drawn from a study of control samples from healthy donors and cancer patients. The assay was immunoSEQ multiplex PCR, and TCRdb's table has in-frame clones only and misses some. The sample shows over 100,000 clones, approximately 88% of them seen only once. The sequenced sample was blood. The sequence came from a man aged 40-55 years in good health.

Here the CDR3 reads CASSARDAPWEQFF. CDR3 nucleotide sequence: TGTGCCAGCAGTGCCCGGGACGCCCCTTGGGAGCAGTTCTTC. The chain carries TRBV27 and TRBJ2-1; D may correspond to TRBD1 or TRBD2 (5 bases each). The germline gives CDR1 MNHEY, CDR2 SMNVEV (reference sequence). The CDR3 runs 14 residues. Trimming left V 5 bases short and J 10 bases short, with 18 bases between.